Presented here are 2 T cell receptor beta chains from one specimen sequenced in a study of beta chain features in type 1 diabetes. Expressed TCRB transcripts got sequenced, as all isolated RNA was reverse transcribed. The table came from immunoSEQ multiplex PCR; TCRdb's copy has only in-frame clones and leaves some out. The data hold 250,000 to 400,000 clones, with around 15% observed a single time. Sequencing used central memory CD4+ T cells from blood. The receptors shown here come from a man younger than 45 in good health.

This clone was picked up many times. The chain employs TRBV19 and TRBJ2-3, with TRBD2 matching 7 bases. Germline V gene data show CDR1 as LNHDA and CDR2 as SQIVND (reference sequence). The CDR3 loop spans 16 amino acids. The junction had 13 bases not matched to a gene; V was cut back by 6 bases and J by 4 bases. CDR3: CASSRPSGGFADTQYF. CDR3 in DNA: TGTGCCAGTAGCCGTCCGTCGGGGGGATTCGCAGATACGCAGTATTTT.

The rearrangement uses TRBV10-3 and TRBJ2-2; 12 positions agree with TRBD2. CDR3 length: 15 residues. Germline V gene data show CDR1 as ENHRY and CDR2 as SYGVKD. The V segment lost 6 bases and the J segment 7 bases; nucleotides outside the gene matches: 6. CDR3 DNA sequence: TGTGCCATCAGAAAGACTAGCGGGAGTGGCGGGGAGCTGTTTTTT. It is translated as CAIRKTSGSGGELFF.